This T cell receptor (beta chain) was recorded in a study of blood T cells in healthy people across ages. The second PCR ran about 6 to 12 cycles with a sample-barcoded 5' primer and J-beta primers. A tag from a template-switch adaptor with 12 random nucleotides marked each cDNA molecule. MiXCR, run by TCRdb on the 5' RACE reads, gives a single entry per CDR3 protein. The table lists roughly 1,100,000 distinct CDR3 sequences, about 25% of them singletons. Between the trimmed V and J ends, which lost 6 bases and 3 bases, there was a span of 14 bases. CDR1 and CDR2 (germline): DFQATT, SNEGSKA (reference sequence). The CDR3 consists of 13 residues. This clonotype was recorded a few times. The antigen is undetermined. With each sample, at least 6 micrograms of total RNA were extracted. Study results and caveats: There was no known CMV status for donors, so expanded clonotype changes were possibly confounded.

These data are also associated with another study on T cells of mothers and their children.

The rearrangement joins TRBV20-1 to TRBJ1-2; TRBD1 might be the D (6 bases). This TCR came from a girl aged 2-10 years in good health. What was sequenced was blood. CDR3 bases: TGCAGTGCCGTCAGGGGCCTAGACTATGGCTACACCTTC. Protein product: CSAVRGLDYGYTF.